Listed here is a single T cell receptor (beta chain). The data originate from a study of T-cell reconstitution after alpha-beta-depleted transplantation in children. The CDR3 covers 14 residues. Trimming cost V 0 bases and J 1 base, with 9 bases left between them. Germline V CDR1 and CDR2: DFQATT, SNEGSKA (reference sequence). Preparing the TCRbeta library involved the use of unique molecular identifiers. In TCRdb, the PCR reads were re-called with MiXCR into one record per CDR3 protein. The sample has around 300,000 distinct CDR3 sequences, about 9.5% seen once. The receptor was derived from a boy younger than two with acute myeloid leukemia, due to receive a stem cell transplant. The rearrangement joins TRBV20-1 to TRBJ2-5; D perhaps matches TRBD1 (6 bases). The specimen was PBMCs, collected before TCRalphabeta/CD19-depleted stem cell transplant. The CDR3 DNA follows: TGCAGTGCTAGAGAAGGGGGATCCCAAGAGACCCAGTACTTC. It specifies CSAREGGSQETQYF.